Sequencing of this T cell receptor beta chain was carried out in a study of regulatory T cells in long-lasting Graves disease. Sequencing libraries for TCR beta were prepared with iRepertoire HTBI primers and Arm-PCR of CDR3 regions. TCRdb reanalysed the multiplex PCR reads using MiXCR and keeps one entry per CDR3 protein. The sample lists hundreds of thousands of distinct CDR3 sequences, 15% to 20% occurring once. The time point: newly diagnosed GD, antithyroid drugs for less than 3 months. Preparation of the TCR library used RNA extracted from PBMCs. The table lists this clonotype with a few counts. This CDR3 region has 16 residues. From germline, CDR1 is MNHEY and CDR2 SVGEGT. V lost 5 bases and J lost 3, with 17 bases in between. The sample was also reused in another study, on T cells in Graves' hyperthyroidism and ophthalmopathy.

This TCR was sampled from a man younger than 30 with Graves disease. The sample consisted of peripheral blood mononuclear cells (PBMCs), taken at new diagnosis, from a patient treated with antithyroid drugs. The chain is built from TRBV6-2 or TRBV6-3 and TRBJ1-5; D might be TRBD1 (5 bases). In DNA form, the CDR3 reads TGTGCCAGCAGTGGCCGGGCAGGGTTTGCCAATCAGCCCCAGCATTTT. Translation gives CASSGRAGFANQPQHF.